The sequence of this T cell receptor beta chain was determined in a study of CD8+ T cells in alopecia areata. Whole-study results and caveats: Affected scalp, especially in alopecia totalis/universalis, had a higher clonality than normal scalp did. Patients shared TCRs less clearly than mice did, possibly for HLA-related reasons. On tofacitinib, scalp and blood still held many of the expanded lesional clones.

As to treatment: oral pan-JAK inhibitor, 5-10 mg twice daily. The CDR3 contains 13 residues. Unmatched junction bases numbered 3, after V lost 0 bases and J lost 8 bases. The germline V gene has CDR1 LGHNA and CDR2 YSLEER. Sequencing templates came from extracted RNA that was reverse transcribed into cDNA. Clones were read by immunoSEQ multiplex PCR, and TCRdb kept only the in-frame ones, dropping some. This sample has about 220,000 clones, with more than 45% found just once. With respect to this clone: Its specificity is not known.

Specimen: CD4+ T cells sorted from blood, collected at week 4, from a patient treated with tofacitinib. V gene TRBV4-3 combines with J gene TRBJ1-1, with 7 bases lining up with TRBD1. This clonotype was obtained from a human donor with alopecia areata. The CDR3: CASSQDRDREAFF. DNA of the CDR3: TGCGCCAGCAGCCAAGATAGGGACAGAGAAGCTTTCTTT.